One and the same sample provided the 19 T cell receptor beta chains below, sequenced in a study of blood T cell repertoires in COVID-19. Sequencing used immunoSEQ multiplex PCR; TCRdb keeps in-frame clones, though not all of them. The sample has some 260,000 clones; approximately 91% are singletons. Material for sequencing was peripheral blood. The receptors were sampled from a woman aged 40 to 55 who had recovered from COVID-19.

This clone turned up a few times. J is TRBJ2-1 and V is TRBV13, with 7 bases identical to TRBD2. The CDR3 extends over 14 amino acids. J was trimmed by 9 bases and V by 2 bases; bases with no gene match: 7. CDR1 and CDR2 (germline): PRHDT, FYEKMQ (reference sequence). The DNA for the CDR3 is TGTGCCAGCAGCTTATGGGCGGGGGAGGCTGAGCAGTTCTTC. Translating it yields CASSLWAGEAEQFF.

The table lists this clone with a few counts. The chain joins TRBV15 to TRBJ1-2; D is unresolved. CDR3 length: 13 amino acids. The V end was cut by 5 bases, the J end by 6 bases, with 13 bases between. In germline, CDR1 is LNHNV, CDR2 YYDKDF (reference sequence). CDR3 residues: CATSGLLWDGYTF. CDR3 bases: TGTGCCACCAGCGGACTTTTGTGGGATGGCTACACCTTC.

This chain joins TRBV4-1 and TRBJ2-1; 9 nucleotides agree with TRBD2. CDR3 size: 21 residues. J was trimmed by 3 bases and V by 4 bases; bases with no gene match: 22. Germline V CDR1 and CDR2: MGHRA, YSYEKL. The CDR3 protein is CASSRILTGGGLAGFYNEQFF. The CDR3 nucleotides are TGCGCCAGCAGCCGCATCCTCACCGGAGGGGGACTAGCCGGGTTCTACAATGAGCAGTTCTTC.

The rearrangement joins TRBV4-2 to TRBJ1-2; D is perhaps TRBD1 (6 bases). This CDR3 contains 17 residues. Germline CDR1 and CDR2: LGHNA and YNFKEQ. The germline V and J ends were trimmed by 2 bases and 1 base, with 17 bases remaining between them. The DNA of the CDR3 is TGTGCCAGCAGCCAACTCTACCGGGACACCCTTAACTATGGCTACACCTTC. It codes for CASSQLYRDTLNYGYTF.

CDR3 region: CASSLSYGTGELFF. The CDR3 bases are TGTGCCAGCAGCCTGAGCTATGGCACCGGGGAGCTGTTTTTT. The chain employs TRBV7-3 and TRBJ2-2; D not certain. CDR3 length: 14 residues. The V gene lost 5 bases and the J gene lost 4 bases, with 11 bases spanning the gap. CDR1 is SGHTA, CDR2 FQGTGA, per germline.

The V call is TRBV4-3, the J call TRBJ1-2; D is ambiguous. The CDR3 consists of 16 residues. Trimming took 1 base from V and 3 from J, leaving 15 bases between them. The germline V gene encodes CDR1 LGHNA and CDR2 YSLEER. The CDR3 DNA reads TGCGCCAGCAGCCAAGCTCTAGTTCTGGCCGACTATGGCTACACCTTC. Residues: CASSQALVLADYGYTF.

V usage is TRBV19 and J usage is TRBJ1-5, with D possibly matching TRBD1 (6 bases). Germline values: CDR1 LNHDA, CDR2 SQIVND (reference sequence). Trimming left V 6 bases short and J 5 bases short, with 14 bases between. This CDR3 contains 14 residues. The CDR3 DNA is TGTGCCAGTAGCCGAGGACAGCCGTATCAGCCCCAGCATTTT. This gives the protein CASSRGQPYQPQHF.

This chain connects TRBV7-2 to TRBJ2-5; 7 positions match TRBD2. Trimming removed 2 bases from V and 5 bases from J; junction bases left unmatched: 8. Germline V gives CDR1 SGHTA, CDR2 FQGNSA. The CDR3 is 15 residues long. The CDR3 bases are TGTGCCAGCAGCTTACAGGCGGGAGTAGGCGAGACCCAGTACTTC. Its protein is CASSLQAGVGETQYF.

J is TRBJ1-1 and V is TRBV6-2 or TRBV6-3, with 7 bases fitting TRBD1. The ends lost 2 bases at V and 0 bases at J; junction bases unmatched: 12. This CDR3 has 18 amino acids. CDR1 and CDR2 (germline): MNHEY, SVGEGT. CDR3 region: CASSYPTGDGRMNTEAFF. The CDR3 DNA sequence: TGTGCCAGCAGTTACCCTACAGGGGACGGGAGAATGAACACTGAAGCTTTCTTT.

The sample holds one count of this clone. The chain has TRBV18 and TRBJ1-2; no clear D. Germline V gene data show CDR1 as KGHSH and CDR2 as LQKENI. V lost 2 bases to trimming and J lost 2 bases, with 9 bases between them. The CDR3 runs 14 residues. CDR3 protein: CASSPSPGNYGYTF. CDR3 DNA: TGTGCCAGCTCACCATCCCCAGGAAACTATGGCTACACCTTC. Based on the CDR3 plus reference TRBV18 and TRBJ1-2, the full variable domain is NAGVMQNPRHLVRRRGQEARLRCSPMKGHSHVYWYRQLPEEGLKFMVYLQKENIIDESGMPKERFSAEFPKEGPSILRIQQVVRGDSAAYFCASSPSPGNYGYTFGSGTRLTVV.

V is TRBV3-1 (or the pseudogene TRBV3-2) and J is TRBJ1-6; a possible D gene is TRBD1 (5 bases). This CDR3 has 20 residues. Trimming left V 0 bases short and J 13 bases short, with 31 bases between. Germline CDR1 and CDR2: LGHDT and YNNKEL (reference sequence). CDR3 residues: CASSQDRPLFADRLGIPLHF. CDR3 coding DNA: TGTGCCAGCAGCCAAGATCGACCTCTATTTGCAGACAGACTCGGAATTCCCCTCCACTTT.

This clone was seen only once. V usage is TRBV29-1 and J usage is TRBJ2-3, with D maybe TRBD1 (6 bases). Germline CDR1 and CDR2: SQVTM and ANQGSEA. CDR3 length equals 12 residues. With 4 bases removed from V and 4 bases from J, the gap between germline ends came to 9 bases. The CDR3: CSVARTADTQYF. Written as DNA, the CDR3 is TGCAGCGTTGCCCGGACAGCAGATACGCAGTATTTT.

The chain employs TRBV6-5 and TRBJ1-2; 7 nucleotides agree with TRBD1. CDR3 length: 14 residues. Germline V CDR1 and CDR2: MNHEY, SVGAGI. V was clipped by 4 bases and J by 6 bases; unmatched bases: 8. CDR3 protein: CASSWGDRVDGYTF. The CDR3 coding sequence is TGTGCCAGCAGTTGGGGAGACAGGGTCGATGGCTACACCTTC.

The genes are TRBV6-1 and TRBJ2-1; TRBD1 matches 7 bases. This CDR3 is built from 14 residues. The V gene end was trimmed by 3 bases and the J gene end by 3 bases; junction bases not matched to a gene: 2. Germline values: CDR1 MNHNS, CDR2 SASEGT. CDR3 in amino acids: CASSEGQLYNEQFF. Here the CDR3 DNA reads TGTGCCAGCAGTGAGGGACAGCTCTACAATGAGCAGTTCTTC.

This clone was counted a single time. V usage is TRBV9 and J usage is TRBJ2-1, with 9 bases that match TRBD2. Per germline, CDR1 SGDLS and CDR2 YYNGEE. The V and J ends lost 4 bases and 5 bases, in that order; junction bases with no gene match: 19. The CDR3 is 19 residues long. As DNA, the CDR3 is TGTGCCAGCAGCCACACGGGTCCCGTCAGCGGGAGGATGGACAATGAGCAGTTCTTC. Protein: CASSHTGPVSGRMDNEQFF.

This clone was seen once. The chain links TRBV29-1 to TRBJ1-1, with D perhaps TRBD1 (5 bases). V was clipped by 2 bases and J by 0 bases, with 16 bases between them. The germline gives CDR1 SQVTM, CDR2 ANQGSEA. The CDR3 contains 16 residues. As DNA, the CDR3 is TGCAGCGTTGAAAATAAGGGGTACTCAATGAACACTGAAGCTTTCTTT. It codes for CSVENKGYSMNTEAFF.

V gene TRBV7-6 combines with J gene TRBJ2-1; a possible D gene is TRBD2 (7 bases). The germline gives CDR1 SGHVS, CDR2 FNYEAQ. CDR3 length: 16 residues. Trimming shortened V by 1 base and J by 4 bases, and 14 bases separated the two germline ends. CDR3 sequence: CASSLVGGASYNEQFF. Here the CDR3 DNA reads TGTGCCAGCAGCTTAGTAGGGGGGGCTTCGTACAATGAGCAGTTCTTC. Full variable domain (rest looked up from reference TRBV7-6 and TRBJ2-1): GAGVSQSPRYKVTKRGQDVALRCDPISGHVSLYWYRQALGQGPEFLTYFNYEAQQDKSGLPNDRFSAERPEGSISTLTIQRTEQRDSAMYRCASSLVGGASYNEQFFGPGTRLTVL.

This rearrangement joins TRBV30 to TRBJ2-5; 7 nucleotides line up with TRBD1. Looked up from germline, CDR1 is GTSNPN and CDR2 is SVGIG (reference sequence). V was clipped by 2 bases and J by 4 bases; unmatched bases: 7. This CDR3 has 14 amino acids. The CDR3 region has the DNA TGTGCCTGGAGTTACAGGGGAATACGAGAGACCCAGTACTTC. Its protein product is CAWSYRGIRETQYF. The full variable domain, completed using reference TRBV30 and TRBJ2-5, is SQTIHQWPATLVQPVGSPLSLECTVEGTSNPNLYWYRQAAGRGLQLLFYSVGIGQISSEVPQNLSASRPQDRQFILSSKKLLLSDSGFYLCAWSYRGIRETQYFGPGTRLLVL.

This clone was seen a few times. This chain uses TRBV27 with TRBJ2-7; 10 bases map to TRBD1. CDR3 length equals 15 residues. With V trimmed by 3 bases and J by 0 bases, 2 bases remained unmatched. Germline V gene sequence: CDR1 MNHEY, CDR2 SMNVEV (reference sequence). The CDR3 is CASSLTGGSSYEQYF. The CDR3 DNA sequence: TGTGCCAGCAGTTTGACAGGGGGCTCCTCCTACGAGCAGTACTTC.